The 18 T cell receptor beta chains below were found in one sample sequenced in a study of blood T cells in healthy people across ages. It was with a sample-barcoded 5' primer and a J-beta primer mix that a second PCR of roughly 6 to 12 cycles was run. TCRdb reprocessed the 5' RACE reads via MiXCR and lists one record per CDR3 protein. The repertoire has some 1.5 million distinct CDR3 sequences, approximately 39% of them found once; the top ten carry about 4%. The sample comprised blood. These receptors were taken from a young woman in good health.

The rearrangement joins TRBV7-9 to TRBJ2-1, with D hard to call. Near its end, the DNA agrees better with TRBJ2-7, so the J call may be wrong. CDR3 length: 16 amino acids. Germline CDR1 reads SEHNR; CDR2 reads FQNEAQ (reference sequence). CDR3 DNA: TGTGCCAGCAGCTTGACTTACATGAGCTCCTACAATGAGCAGTACTTC. The encoded protein is CASSLTYMSSYNEQYF.

The chain employs TRBV6-6 and TRBJ2-7, with TRBD1 matching 7 bases. Per germline, CDR1 MNHNY and CDR2 SVGAGI (reference sequence). This CDR3 is 14 amino acids long. V shed 0 bases and J 2 bases; nucleotides not matched to a gene: 1. CDR3 DNA sequence: TGTGCCAGCAGTTACTCTCAGGGGGCCTACGAGCAGTACTTC. This codes for CASSYSQGAYEQYF.

The rearrangement links TRBV20-1 to TRBJ2-7; D remains ambiguous. V lost 2 bases and J 0 bases, leaving 14 bases between the germline ends. Per germline, CDR1 DFQATT and CDR2 SNEGSKA (reference sequence). The CDR3 has 15 residues. The CDR3 loop reads CSARNSQVFSYEQYF. The CDR3 bases are TGCAGTGCTAGAAATTCTCAGGTGTTCTCCTACGAGCAGTACTTC.

The genes are TRBV21-1 and TRBJ1-5. TRBV21-1 is a documented pseudogene. The CDR3 is made up of 14 amino acids. The CDR3 region has the DNA TGTGCCAGCAGCAAAGGGGGAGAAAATCAGCCCCAGCATTTT. It specifies CASSKGGENQPQHF.

This clonotype was observed many times. The chain employs TRBV3-1 and TRBJ2-1, with unresolved D. The CDR3 has 12 amino acids. V was shortened by 3 bases and J by 7 bases, with 7 bases between the two germline ends. Germline-derived CDR1 and CDR2 are LGHDT and YNNKEL (reference sequence). CDR3 sequence: CASSHLGNEQFF. The CDR3 DNA reads as TGTGCCAGCAGCCATCTCGGGAATGAGCAGTTCTTC.

This chain links TRBV2 with TRBJ2-5; D might be TRBD1 or TRBD2, each matching 5 bases. This CDR3 is 15 amino acids long. The V end was cut by 5 bases, the J end by 1 base, with 14 bases between. Germline CDR1 reads SNHLY; CDR2 reads FYNNEI. In nucleotides, the CDR3 is TGTGCCAGCAGTCAATCACTGGGGACCCAAGAGACCCAGTACTTC. Translation: CASSQSLGTQETQYF. Filled out from reference TRBV2 and TRBJ2-5, the complete variable domain reads EPEVTQTPSHQVTQMGQEVILRCVPISNHLYFYWYRQILGQKVEFLVSFYNNEISEKSEIFDDQFSVERPDGSNFTLKIRSTKLEDSAMYFCASSQSLGTQETQYFGPGTRLLVL.

This clonotype has only a few counts. The rearrangement links TRBV3-1 to TRBJ2-7, with D tentatively TRBD1 (5 bases). Between the trimmed V and J ends, which lost 3 bases and 3 bases, there was a span of 12 bases. Per germline, CDR1 LGHDT and CDR2 YNNKEL (reference sequence). The CDR3 covers 14 residues. CDR3 in DNA: TGTGCCAGCAGCCAGGGCCATAGGGGCTACGAGCAGTACTTC. Protein product: CASSQGHRGYEQYF.

The chain is built from TRBV28 and TRBJ1-1; 8 nucleotides line up with TRBD1. From germline, CDR1 is MDHEN and CDR2 SYDVKM. The V segment lost 4 bases and the J segment 9 bases; nucleotides outside the gene matches: 4. The CDR3 totals 12 residues. CDR3: CASSSQGAQAFF. The CDR3 nucleotides are TGTGCCAGCAGTTCCCAGGGGGCGCAAGCTTTCTTT.

The CDR3 here is CSVLLIPYNEQFF. The CDR3 region has the DNA TGCAGCGTTCTACTTATCCCGTACAATGAGCAGTTCTTC. V is TRBV29-1 and J is TRBJ2-1; D ambiguous. Germline V gene data show CDR1 as SQVTM and CDR2 as ANQGSEA. The V end lost 5 bases, the J end lost 4 bases, and 12 bases lay between the germline ends. This CDR3 comprises 13 residues.

Turning to this clonotype: Given a much more abundant clone one base away, this may be a read error. The chain is built from TRBV29-1 and TRBJ1-2, with 7 bases lining up with TRBD1. Germline CDR1 SQVTM, CDR2 ANQGSEA. CDR3 size: 12 residues. The CDR3 coding sequence is TGCAGCGCTGGGACAGCAAACTATAGCTACACCTTC. Translated, it gives CSAGTANYSYTF.

In its sample, this clonotype was seen a few times. This chain connects TRBV28 to TRBJ2-4, with D perhaps matching TRBD1 or TRBD2 (5 bases each). Germline V gene data show CDR1 as MDHEN and CDR2 as SYDVKM. The CDR3 length is 12 residues. V lost 7 bases to trimming and J lost 9 bases, with 13 bases between them. The CDR3 DNA reads TGTGCCAGCACCCAGGGAGTGGGCATTCAGTACTTC. This gives the protein CASTQGVGIQYF.

This clonotype occurred a few times. The V call is TRBV12-3 or TRBV12-4, the J call TRBJ1-5; D not resolved. Trimming left V 7 bases short and J 0 bases short, with 7 bases between. The CDR3 is made up of 13 amino acids. CDR3 DNA: TGTGCCAGCAAAACAGATAGCAATCAGCCCCAGCATTTT. Its translation: CASKTDSNQPQHF.

This clonotype occurred once. V usage is TRBV7-3 and J usage is TRBJ1-4; D gene ambiguous. The CDR3 runs to 16 residues. Germline CDR1 is SGHTA and CDR2 is FQGTGA. The V end was cut by 4 bases, the J end by 0 bases, with 12 bases between. The CDR3 nucleotides read TGTGCCAGCAGCTCCTCTGACCGTACAACTAATGAAAAACTGTTTTTT. It yields the protein CASSSSDRTTNEKLFF.

V is TRBV20-1 and J is TRBJ2-1, with D perhaps matching TRBD1 or TRBD2 (6 bases each). The CDR3 loop spans 16 amino acids. Trimming took off 1 base at V and 13 bases at J, with 26 bases between the two ends. Per germline, CDR1 DFQATT and CDR2 SNEGSKA (reference sequence). The CDR3 coding sequence is TGCAGTGCTAGAGGGGGGGCAGGGTCGGTGATAGAGACCCAGTTCTTC. Translated: CSARGGAGSVIETQFF.

The chain carries TRBV4-2 and TRBJ1-4; tentatively, D is TRBD1 (6 bases). CDR1 is LGHNA, CDR2 YNFKEQ, per germline. The V end was cut by 1 base, the J end by 8 bases, with 14 bases between. The CDR3 contains 15 residues. CDR3 coding DNA: TGTGCCAGCAGCCAAGCGTTCAGGGGAAGGGAAAAACTGTTTTTT. Translation: CASSQAFRGREKLFF.

This clonotype was seen more than once but under ten times. This chain joins TRBV12-3 or TRBV12-4 and TRBJ2-1, with D unclear. This CDR3 has 10 residues. V lost 3 bases and J lost 12, with 6 bases in between. CDR3 DNA: TGTGCCAGCAGTTTGTCCCGGCAGTTCTTC. It encodes CASSLSRQFF.

The chain is built from TRBV5-4 and TRBJ2-1; 7 bases fit TRBD2. The CDR3 loop spans 16 amino acids. CDR1 SGHNT and CDR2 YYREEE come from the germline V gene (reference sequence). J lost 7 bases, V lost 1 base, and 11 bases had no gene match. The DNA for the CDR3 is TGTGCCAGCAGCTTGAGCAGTCGAGCGGGATTAAATGAGCAGTTCTTC. It yields the protein CASSLSSRAGLNEQFF.

This clonotype was found a few times. This chain uses TRBV20-1 with TRBJ2-7, with 8 nucleotides matching TRBD2. This CDR3 comprises 17 residues. Germline CDR1 and CDR2: DFQATT and SNEGSKA (reference sequence). Trimming removed 1 base from V and 1 base from J; junction bases left unmatched: 12. CDR3 amino acids: CSARGTAGERGSYEQYF. The CDR3 region has the DNA TGCAGTGCTAGAGGGACAGCGGGAGAAAGGGGTTCCTACGAGCAGTACTTC.